The 6 T cell receptor beta chains listed next were all sequenced from one sample in a study of T cells in Graves' hyperthyroidism and ophthalmopathy. Amplified TCR beta CDR3 regions came from RNA transcripts. The TCR CDR3 was amplified in a first-round RT-PCR using the HTBI primer set. Using its own MiXCR run on the multiplex PCR reads, TCRdb lists one record per CDR3 protein. Altogether 700,000 to 850,000 distinct CDR3 sequences are present, 30% to 40% being singletons, with the ten largest covering roughly 30%. Specimen: blood. These receptors were obtained from a woman in her forties with Graves' hyperthyroidism.

This clonotype was found a few times. The CDR3 DNA reads as TGTGCCAGCAGTTTTAAGACCACCGGGGAGCTGTTTTTT. This sequence encodes CASSFKTTGELFF. This chain connects TRBV12-3 or TRBV12-4 to TRBJ2-2, with unresolved D. This CDR3 contains 13 residues. Trimming took 3 bases from V and 4 from J, leaving 6 bases between them.

This sequence joins TRBV6-6 and TRBJ2-1; D is ambiguous. V gave up 4 bases and J gave up 15 bases, with 28 bases separating them. CDR1 MNHNY and CDR2 SVGAGI come from the germline V gene (reference sequence). The CDR3 spans 16 residues. In nucleotides, the CDR3 is TGTGCCAGCAGTTTGACCCCCGGTGCAGGCCCCTGGTTTACGTTCTTC. Residues: CASSLTPGAGPWFTFF.

The rearrangement links TRBV19 to TRBJ2-7; D gene ambiguous. This CDR3 spans 12 amino acids. Trimming stripped 11 bases from V and 2 bases from J, with 13 bases between. Germline assignment: CDR1 LNHDA and CDR2 SQIVND (reference sequence). CDR3: CAWSVQPYEQYF. CDR3 nucleotides: TGTGCCTGGAGTGTCCAGCCCTACGAGCAGTACTTC.

The V gene is TRBV7-2, the J gene TRBJ2-6; TRBD1 is a possible D gene (5 bases). The V end was cut by 5 bases, the J end by 1 base, with 21 bases between. CDR1 is SGHTA, CDR2 FQGNSA, per germline. The CDR3 has 19 residues. CDR3 nucleotide sequence: TGTGCCAGCAGCCAATCACAAGGCTCCAGGGAATCTGGGGCCAACGTCCTGACTTTC. Its protein product is CASSQSQGSRESGANVLTF.

This clonotype was counted ten times or more. The chain employs TRBV10-2 and TRBJ1-5; the D is unclear. In germline, CDR1 is WSHSY, CDR2 SAAADI. Trimming left V 3 bases short and J 0 bases short, with 12 bases between. There are 16 residues in the CDR3. In DNA form, the CDR3 reads TGCGCCAGCAGTGATGAGTCGACCTTTAGCAATCAGCCCCAGCATTTT. Translating gives CASSDESTFSNQPQHF.

This sequence joins TRBV11-3 and TRBJ2-2; 10 nucleotides agree with TRBD2. CDR1 is SGHNT and CDR2 is YENEEA in the germline V gene. The CDR3 is 15 amino acids. V trimming: 8 bases; J trimming: 8 bases; junction bases outside the gene matches: 11. CDR3 region: CASRLGLAVKGELFF. CDR3 DNA sequence: TGTGCCAGCCGCCTTGGACTAGCGGTTAAAGGGGAGCTGTTTTTT.